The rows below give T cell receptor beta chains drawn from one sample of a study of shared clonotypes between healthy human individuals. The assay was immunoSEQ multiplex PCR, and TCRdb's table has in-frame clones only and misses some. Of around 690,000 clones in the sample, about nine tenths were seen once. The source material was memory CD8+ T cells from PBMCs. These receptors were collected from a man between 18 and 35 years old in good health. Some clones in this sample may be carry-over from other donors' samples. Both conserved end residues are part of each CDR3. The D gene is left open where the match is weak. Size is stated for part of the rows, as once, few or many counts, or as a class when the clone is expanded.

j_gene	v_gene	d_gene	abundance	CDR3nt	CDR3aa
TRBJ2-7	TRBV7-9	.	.	TGTGCCAGCAGCTTTAGGGCCGCAGAGAATTCCTACGAGCAGTACTTC	CASSFRAAENSYEQYF
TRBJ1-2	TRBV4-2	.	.	TGTGCCAGCAGCCAAGAAGTGAACTATGGCTACACCTTC	CASSQEVNYGYTF
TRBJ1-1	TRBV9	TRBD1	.	TGTGCCAGCAGCGTAGGCGGGACAGGGGTGATAGCTTTCTTT	CASSVGGTGVIAFF
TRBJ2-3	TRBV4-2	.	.	TGTGCCAGCAGCCAACCTCCGACTACTAGCACAGATACGCAGTATTTT	CASSQPPTTSTDTQYF
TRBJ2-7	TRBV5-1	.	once	TGCGCCAGCAGCCTAGAGAGGGTGGGAAGCTCCTACGAGCAGTACTTC	CASSLERVGSSYEQYF
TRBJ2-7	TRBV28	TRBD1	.	TGTGCCAGCAGTAGGACAGGGAGGTACGAGCAGTACTTC	CASSRTGRYEQYF
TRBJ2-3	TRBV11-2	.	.	TGTGCCAGCAGCTTAGTCCTCGTGTTGGCGACAGATACGCAGTATTTT	CASSLVLVLATDTQYF
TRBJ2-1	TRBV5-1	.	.	TGCGCCAGCAGCTTGGGATTGGAGTACAATGAGCGGTTCTTC	CASSLGLEYNERFF
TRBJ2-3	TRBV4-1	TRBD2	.	TGCGCCAGCAGCCAGGGACTAGCGGTCCGTGGGGGCACAGATACGCAGTATTTT	CASSQGLAVRGGTDTQYF
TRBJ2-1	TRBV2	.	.	TGTGCCAGCAGTGAAGGTAATTTACACAATGAGCAGTTCTTC	CASSEGNLHNEQFF
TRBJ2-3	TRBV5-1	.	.	TGCGCCAGCAGCTTTGTGGATACGCAGTATTTT	CASSFVDTQYF
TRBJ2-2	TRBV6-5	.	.	TGTGCCAGCAGCCACCAGGGCACCGGGGAGCTGTTTTTT	CASSHQGTGELFF
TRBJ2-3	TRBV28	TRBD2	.	TGTGCCAGCAGCTCTATAGCGGGGGCGGCCACAGATACGCAGTATTTT	CASSSIAGAATDTQYF
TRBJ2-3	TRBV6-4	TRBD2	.	TGTGCCAGCAGTGAACTAGCGGGAGGTGGAGATACGCAGTATTTT	CASSELAGGGDTQYF
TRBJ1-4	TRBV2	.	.	TGTGCCAGCAGAGCAGGTCAAACTAATGAAAAACTGTTTTTT	CASRAGQTNEKLFF
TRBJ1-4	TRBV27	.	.	TGTGCCAGCAGTTTAGACCTCGAGGGAGCTAATGAAAAACTGTTTTTT	CASSLDLEGANEKLFF
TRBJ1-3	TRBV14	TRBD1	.	TGTGCCAGCAGCAGCTGGGACAGGGTTGGAAACACCATATATTTT	CASSSWDRVGNTIYF
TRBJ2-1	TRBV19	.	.	TGTGCCAGCCGGGACTTGCGAAATGAGCAGTTCTTC	CASRDLRNEQFF
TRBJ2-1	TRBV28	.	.	TGTGCCAGCAGTTTGTTTAGGGTAGGATCCGATGAGCAGTTCTTC	CASSLFRVGSDEQFF
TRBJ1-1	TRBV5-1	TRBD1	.	TGCGCCAGCAGCTTAACAGGGGGCCTGAACACTGAAGCTTTCTTT	CASSLTGGLNTEAFF
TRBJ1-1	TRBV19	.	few	TGTGCCAGTAGTATTTCTGGCGGAATGAACACTGAAGCTTTCTTT	CASSISGGMNTEAFF
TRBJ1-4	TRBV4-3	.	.	TGCGCCAGCAGCCAACTTACAGGGCTCGAGAATGAAAAACTGTTTTTT	CASSQLTGLENEKLFF
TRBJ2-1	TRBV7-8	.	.	TGTGCCAGCAGCTTAGAGACTAGAACAGACTACAATGAGCAGTTCTTC	CASSLETRTDYNEQFF